The 32 T cell receptor beta chains given below trace back to one sample, sequenced in a study of blood T cell repertoires in COVID-19. Some clones are missing from TCRdb's copy, which holds only in-frame ones; the method was immunoSEQ multiplex PCR. The data hold 130,000 to 150,000 clones, with roughly 81% observed a single time. Input material: peripheral blood. Receptors were obtained from a human donor with acute or convalescent COVID-19. The donor label of this sample is uncertain.

The chain combines TRBV19 with TRBJ2-2, with D perhaps matching TRBD1 (6 bases). CDR1 and CDR2 from the germline V gene are LNHDA and SQIVND (reference sequence). V lost 6 bases, J lost 3 bases, and 11 bases lay in between. The CDR3 spans 14 residues. CDR3 nucleotide sequence: TGTGCCAGTAGGCTACAGGGTTACACCGGGGAGCTGTTTTTT. As protein: CASRLQGYTGELFF. The full variable domain, with the rest looked up from reference TRBV19 and TRBJ2-2, is DGGITQSPKYLFRKEGQNVTLSCEQNLNHDAMYWYRQDPGQGLRLIYYSQIVNDFQKGDIAEGYSVSREKKESFPLTVTSAQKNPTAFYLCASRLQGYTGELFFGEGSRLTVL.

Only one count was recorded for this clone. This chain links TRBV11-2 with TRBJ1-1, with TRBD1 identical over 7 bases. V lost 1 base and J lost 1; bases outside the gene matches: 3. Germline CDR1 is SGHAT and CDR2 is FQNNGV. CDR3 length: 15 residues. CDR3 residues: CASSLGTGKNTEAFF. The CDR3 DNA reads as TGTGCCAGCAGCTTAGGGACAGGCAAGAACACTGAAGCTTTCTTT.

The V gene is TRBV27, the J gene TRBJ1-6, with TRBD1 as a possible D gene (5 bases). Germline loops: CDR1 MNHEY, CDR2 SMNVEV (reference sequence). Trimming removed 1 base at V and 0 bases at J, with 25 bases between. The CDR3 covers 22 residues. CDR3 in amino acids: CASSLYEPPGLYRSSYNSPLHF. Here the CDR3 DNA reads TGTGCCAGCAGTTTATACGAACCCCCAGGGTTATATAGGAGCTCCTATAATTCACCCCTCCACTTT.

This chain uses TRBV2 with TRBJ1-1; D not certain. The germline V gene encodes CDR1 SNHLY and CDR2 FYNNEI. The CDR3 loop spans 14 amino acids. The ends were cut back, 7 bases at V and 1 base at J, with 13 bases in the middle. CDR3 sequence reads: CASTPGPPNTEAFF. CDR3 DNA sequence: TGTGCCAGCACCCCGGGTCCACCGAACACTGAAGCTTTCTTT.

The chain employs TRBV24-1 and TRBJ2-3, with 7 bases fitting TRBD2. Per germline, CDR1 KGHDR and CDR2 SFDVKD. The CDR3 consists of 16 residues. The trim removed 0 bases at V and 2 bases at J, leaving 4 bases unmatched. The CDR3 sequence: CATSDLRRGYTDTQYF. Written as DNA, the CDR3 is TGTGCCACCAGTGATTTGAGGCGGGGGTACACAGATACGCAGTATTTT.

The chain uses TRBV6-5 and TRBJ1-6, with TRBD1 identical over 9 bases. Trimming cost V 6 bases and J 10 bases; bases outside gene matches: 10. This CDR3 contains 15 residues. Germline V gene sequence: CDR1 MNHEY, CDR2 SVGAGI. CDR3 coding DNA: TGTGCCAGCAGCCCCGGGGACAGGGCGATCTCACCCCTCCACTTT. It yields the protein CASSPGDRAISPLHF.

This chain links TRBV19 with TRBJ1-6; 7 nucleotides align to TRBD1. This CDR3 spans 13 amino acids. With V trimmed by 9 bases and J by 5 bases, 4 bases remained unmatched. The V gene's germline CDR1 is LNHDA and CDR2 SQIVND (reference sequence). The CDR3 DNA sequence: TGTGCCAGCCAGACAGGGAATAATTCACCCCTCCACTTT. This translates into CASQTGNNSPLHF.

The chain is built from TRBV5-4 and TRBJ2-3, with TRBD2 matching 8 bases. The CDR3 is 16 amino acids. In germline, CDR1 is SGHNT, CDR2 YYREEE (reference sequence). J was trimmed by 3 bases and V by 4 bases; bases with no gene match: 10. CDR3 residues: CASSPPWPSGTDTQYF. The CDR3 DNA follows: TGTGCCAGCAGCCCACCCTGGCCTAGCGGGACAGATACGCAGTATTTT.

This chain connects TRBV6-5 to TRBJ2-3; 13 bases are a match to TRBD2. The germline gives CDR1 MNHEY, CDR2 SVGAGI. This CDR3 comprises 16 residues. The V gene end was trimmed by 2 bases and the J gene end by 1 base; junction bases not matched to a gene: 0. CDR3 nucleotides: TGTGCCAGCAGTTACGGACTAGCGGGGGGCACAGATACGCAGTATTTT. Encoded protein: CASSYGLAGGTDTQYF.

The chain joins TRBV5-1 to TRBJ1-5; possibly TRBD1 for D (6 bases). The CDR3 consists of 16 residues. Germline V gene sequence: CDR1 SGHRS, CDR2 YFSETQ. V was shortened by 3 bases and J by 6 bases, with 19 bases between the two germline ends. The CDR3 sequence: CASSSRTGFGGQPQHF. In nucleotides, the CDR3 is TGCGCCAGCAGCTCCCGAACAGGGTTTGGAGGTCAGCCCCAGCATTTT. Full variable domain (missing parts from reference TRBV5-1 and TRBJ1-5): KAGVTQTPRYLIKTRGQQVTLSCSPISGHRSVSWYQQTPGQGLQFLFEYFSETQRNKGNFPGRFSGRQFSNSRSEMNVSTLELGDSALYLCASSSRTGFGGQPQHFGDGTRLSIL.

This clone was recorded once. This chain links TRBV12-3 or TRBV12-4 with TRBJ1-1, with D hard to call. V was shortened by 3 bases and J by 7 bases, with 9 bases between the two germline ends. The CDR3 spans 12 residues. In nucleotides, the CDR3 is TGTGCCAGCAGTTTGGCCGGCGGTGAAGCTTTCTTT. Amino acid sequence: CASSLAGGEAFF.

The V call is TRBV7-2, the J call TRBJ2-7; 15 positions agree with TRBD2. The germline gives CDR1 SGHTA, CDR2 FQGNSA. V lost 1 base to trimming and J lost 0 bases; unmatched junction nucleotides: 7. CDR3 size: 19 residues. The CDR3 protein is CASSLVTGTSGGSSYEQYF. CDR3 bases: TGTGCCAGCAGCTTAGTGACCGGGACTAGCGGGGGGTCCTCCTACGAGCAGTACTTC.

The gene calls are TRBV6-6 and TRBJ1-2, with 12 bases fitting TRBD1. J lost 6 bases, V lost 6 bases, and 5 bases had no gene match. The germline V gene has CDR1 MNHNY and CDR2 SVGAGI (reference sequence). The CDR3 covers 14 residues. This chain's CDR3 is CASRTGQGAHGYTF. CDR3 bases: TGTGCCAGCAGGACGGGACAGGGGGCTCATGGCTACACCTTC.

This clone showed up just a few times. The chain combines TRBV27 with TRBJ2-1, with a tentative D call TRBD2 (7 bases). There are 15 residues in the CDR3. The germline V gene encodes CDR1 MNHEY and CDR2 SMNVEV (reference sequence). V lost 6 bases and J 6 bases, leaving 18 bases between the germline ends. The CDR3 nucleotides read TGTGCCAGCAGCCCCTGGGGGGGGGCCAGCAATGAGCAGTTCTTC. Translated, it gives CASSPWGGASNEQFF.

J is TRBJ2-3 and V is TRBV5-1; TRBD1 agrees at 9 bases. This CDR3 has 14 residues. J lost 6 bases, V lost 3 bases, and 5 bases had no gene match. Germline CDR1 SGHRS, CDR2 YFSETQ. This CDR3 is CASSSGQGRDTQYF. DNA for the CDR3: TGCGCCAGCAGCTCGGGACAGGGCAGGGATACGCAGTATTTT.

In DNA form, the CDR3 reads TGCGCCAGCAGCCGGGTTTTCTGGGGACAGGGGGCCAACAATGAGCAGTTCTTC. This gives the protein CASSRVFWGQGANNEQFF. The genes are TRBV4-1 and TRBJ2-1, with 12 bases matching TRBD1. J gave up 5 bases and V 4 bases, and 12 bases lay outside the gene matches. The CDR3 spans 18 residues. Germline values: CDR1 MGHRA, CDR2 YSYEKL.

This clone was recorded only once. The chain joins TRBV3-1 (or the pseudogene TRBV3-2) to TRBJ1-5; D possibly corresponds to TRBD1 (5 bases). CDR1 and CDR2 (germline): LGHDT, YNNKEL (reference sequence). This CDR3 comprises 14 residues. Trimming pared 5 bases from V and 6 bases from J, leaving 14 bases between. The CDR3 loop is CASSYGGVGQPQHF. The CDR3 DNA sequence: TGTGCCAGCAGCTATGGAGGGGTCGGTCAGCCCCAGCATTTT.

This chain links TRBV30 with TRBJ1-5; D is unresolved. Germline V gene sequence: CDR1 GTSNPN, CDR2 SVGIG (reference sequence). This CDR3 comprises 12 residues. V was shortened by 4 bases and J by 3 bases, with 7 bases between the two germline ends. CDR3: CAWNRDNQPQHF. In nucleotides, the CDR3 is TGTGCCTGGAACCGAGACAATCAGCCCCAGCATTTT. The variable domain in full, with the rest retrieved from reference TRBV30 and TRBJ1-5, is SQTIHQWPATLVQPVGSPLSLECTVEGTSNPNLYWYRQAAGRGLQLLFYSVGIGQISSEVPQNLSASRPQDRQFILSSKKLLLSDSGFYLCAWNRDNQPQHFGDGTRLSIL.

This chain connects TRBV5-4 to TRBJ1-1; 10 bases align to TRBD1. Germline values: CDR1 SGHNT, CDR2 YYREEE (reference sequence). CDR3 length: 16 amino acids. Trimming removed 4 bases from V and 3 bases from J; junction bases left unmatched: 9. In DNA, the CDR3 is TGTGCCAGCAGCCCGGATGGGGACAGGGGCCACACTGAAGCTTTCTTT. This gives the protein CASSPDGDRGHTEAFF.

The V and J genes are TRBV10-1 and TRBJ1-5; D ambiguous. The CDR3 has 13 residues. Trimming took 2 bases from V and 7 from J, leaving 9 bases between them. From germline, CDR1 is WNHNN and CDR2 SYGVQD (reference sequence). The CDR3 DNA reads as TGCGCCAGCAGTGAGGACCCGGGGCAGCCCCAGCATTTT. It specifies CASSEDPGQPQHF.

This clone was seen only once. The rearrangement uses TRBV11-2 and TRBJ1-2, with D perhaps TRBD1 (6 bases). In germline, CDR1 is SGHAT, CDR2 FQNNGV. The CDR3 contains 14 residues. Trimming removed 0 bases at V and 8 bases at J, with 13 bases between. The CDR3 DNA is TGTGCCAGCAGCTTAGACGCAGGGGAGAGGGGCTACACCTTC. Translating gives CASSLDAGERGYTF. Full variable domain (rest looked up from reference TRBV11-2 and TRBJ1-2): EAGVAQSPRYKIIEKRQSVAFWCNPISGHATLYWYQQILGQGPKLLIQFQNNGVVDDSQLPKDRFSAERLKGVDSTLKIQPAKLEDSAVYLCASSLDAGERGYTFGSGTRLTVV.

CDR3 coding DNA: TGTGCCAGCAGCCCGGGACAGGGATTTGGCTACACCTTC. Protein product: CASSPGQGFGYTF. V is TRBV5-4 and J is TRBJ1-2, with 9 bases matching TRBD1. V shed 4 bases, J shed 7 bases, and the junction held 5 bases outside the gene matches. CDR1 SGHNT and CDR2 YYREEE come from the germline V gene (reference sequence). This CDR3 comprises 13 residues.

Regarding this clone: Other DNA sequences in this specimen translate into the identical CDR3. This chain joins TRBV12-3 or TRBV12-4 and TRBJ1-5; no definite D call. Trimming removed 3 bases from V and 6 bases from J, with 6 bases in between. CDR3 length: 12 residues. The CDR3 DNA sequence: TGTGCCAGCAGTTTGAATAGTCAGCCCCAGCATTTT. Translated: CASSLNSQPQHF.

The chain has TRBV29-1 and TRBJ1-2; 10 nucleotides align to TRBD1. Germline-derived CDR1 and CDR2 are SQVTM and ANQGSEA. Germline trimming cut 7 bases from V and 8 bases from J; bases unmatched to any gene: 10. The CDR3 totals 13 residues. Here the CDR3 reads CSAGPDRGKGYTF. In nucleotides, the CDR3 is TGCAGCGCCGGACCGGACAGGGGGAAGGGCTACACCTTC.

This clone was seen a handful of times. In nucleotides, the CDR3 is TGTGCCAGCAGCCCCCAACCGGGAAGCTCCTACGAGCAGTACTTC. Protein product: CASSPQPGSSYEQYF. The V call is TRBV9, the J call TRBJ2-7, with a weak D call TRBD2 (5 bases). Looked up from germline, CDR1 is SGDLS and CDR2 is YYNGEE. This CDR3 contains 15 residues. V lost 4 bases and J lost 0, with 14 bases in between.

V and J are TRBV29-1 and TRBJ1-1; D call uncertain. Trimming left V 6 bases short and J 2 bases short, with 19 bases between. The CDR3 consists of 15 residues. CDR1 is SQVTM, CDR2 ANQGSEA, per germline. Here the CDR3 DNA reads TGCAGCGTGCTCCCCCCTCGAGGGCATAACACTGAAGCTTTCTTT. It is translated as CSVLPPRGHNTEAFF.

The V and J genes are TRBV5-6 and TRBJ2-5; TRBD2 matches 8 bases. The CDR3 consists of 15 residues. The V gene's germline CDR1 is SGHDT and CDR2 YYEEEE. V shed 4 bases and J 9 bases; nucleotides not matched to a gene: 14. The CDR3 nucleotides read TGTGCCAGCAGCGGGGCGGGGGGCCCCGTTGTGGCCCAGTACTTC. Protein: CASSGAGGPVVAQYF.

The V call is TRBV5-1, the J call TRBJ2-6, with D possibly being TRBD1 (5 bases). The V gene lost 5 bases and the J gene lost 4 bases, with 19 bases spanning the gap. There are 17 residues in the CDR3. Germline V lookup: CDR1 SGHRS, CDR2 YFSETQ. The CDR3 DNA reads as TGCGCCAGCAGTCCCAGGGAAGTCCGATCCGGGGCCAACGTCCTGACTTTC. Amino acid sequence: CASSPREVRSGANVLTF. The whole variable domain, remainder taken from reference TRBV5-1 and TRBJ2-6, is KAGVTQTPRYLIKTRGQQVTLSCSPISGHRSVSWYQQTPGQGLQFLFEYFSETQRNKGNFPGRFSGRQFSNSRSEMNVSTLELGDSALYLCASSPREVRSGANVLTFGAGSRLTVL.

The genes are TRBV30 and TRBJ1-5, with TRBD1 identical over 7 bases. V shed 0 bases, J shed 5 bases, and the junction held 4 bases outside the gene matches. Germline assignment: CDR1 GTSNPN and CDR2 SVGIG (reference sequence). This CDR3 contains 14 residues. CDR3 loop: CAWSVQGTDQPQHF. The CDR3 DNA sequence: TGTGCCTGGAGTGTACAGGGGACGGATCAGCCCCAGCATTTT.

The rearrangement uses TRBV7-8 and TRBJ2-6, with D maybe TRBD2 (7 bases). This CDR3 has 15 amino acids. V lost 4 bases and J lost 4, with 11 bases in between. Per the germline V gene, CDR1 is SGHVS and CDR2 is FQNEAQ. This CDR3 is CASSSRGAGANVLTF. The CDR3 DNA follows: TGTGCCAGCAGCTCCCGGGGGGCCGGGGCCAACGTCCTGACTTTC.

The V gene is TRBV9, the J gene TRBJ1-1; D is unclear. Deletions cut 0 bases from V and 5 bases from J, with 14 bases between. Germline V gives CDR1 SGDLS, CDR2 YYNGEE. The CDR3 length is 15 residues. The chain's CDR3 is CASSVEAIPGTEAFF. Written as DNA, the CDR3 is TGTGCCAGCAGCGTAGAAGCCATTCCCGGGACTGAAGCTTTCTTT.

This clone turned up a few times. The genes are TRBV2 and TRBJ1-2; TRBD1 matches 7 bases. CDR1 and CDR2 from the germline V gene are SNHLY and FYNNEI. The CDR3 has 12 residues. Germline trimming cut 5 bases from V and 8 bases from J; bases unmatched to any gene: 5. The CDR3 coding sequence is TGTGCCAGCAGTTTACAGGGGAACGGCTACACCTTC. It specifies CASSLQGNGYTF.